The rows below give T cell receptor beta chains drawn from one sample of a study of blood T cells in healthy people across ages. TCRdb used MiXCR to reprocess the 5' RACE reads, holding one entry per CDR3 protein. This sample has some 1.7 million distinct CDR3 sequences, with 28% found just once. Source material: blood. These receptors all come from a woman aged 25 to 39 in good health. The CDR3 runs from the conserved cysteine through the conserved F or W. A D gene is named only where the DNA matches it firmly. The size field is filled for only some rows; it gives once, few, many or a size class.

V gene	D gene	J gene	clone size	CDR3 DNA	CDR3 protein
TRBV7-2	TRBD1	TRBJ1-2	.	TGTGCCAGCAGCACCGGACAGGGGGCTCACCCACTTCGTTATCGCTACACCTTC	CASSTGQGAHPLRYRYTF
TRBV9	TRBD2	TRBJ2-3	.	TGTGCCAGCAGCGTAGACGGGGGGACCCGCACAGGTACGCAGTATTTT	CASSVDGGTRTGTQYF
TRBV20-1	TRBD1	TRBJ2-3	few	TGCAGTGCTACCGGACAGGGCGAAAACACAGATACGCAGTATTTT	CSATGQGENTDTQYF
TRBV5-1	.	TRBJ2-5	few	TGCGCCAGCAGCTTGGGGGACCTCAGAGCGGAGACCCAGTACTTC	CASSLGDLRAETQYF
TRBV2	.	TRBJ2-7	.	TGTGCCAGCAGTGAACGGGGGGGGACAGTGCCTTCATACGGGCAGTACTTC	CASSERGGTVPSYGQYF
TRBV2	.	TRBJ1-5	few	TGTGCCAGCACCGTAGAGCGCAATCAGCCCCAGCATTTT	CASTVERNQPQHF
TRBV7-9	.	TRBJ2-5	once	TGTGCCAGCAGCAAGATACCGCAGGGGGGTCGGGGCGAGACCCAGTACTTC	CASSKIPQGGRGETQYF
TRBV7-2	.	TRBJ2-5	many	TGTGCCAGCAGCGCCGACGGAGCGGAAGAGACCCAGTACTTC	CASSADGAEETQYF
TRBV6-5	TRBD1	TRBJ1-4	.	TGTGCCAGCAGTTACTCGACCGGGACAGAGTATGAAAAACTGTTTTTT	CASSYSTGTEYEKLFF
TRBV29-1	.	TRBJ2-5	many	TGCAGCGCCAGGGGAAGGGGCTACCAAGAGACCCAGTACTTC	CSARGRGYQETQYF
TRBV9	.	TRBJ2-1	.	TGTGCCAGCAGCGTAGCCCCCCGGATCTCCTACAATGAGCAGTTCTTC	CASSVAPRISYNEQFF
TRBV7-2	.	TRBJ2-7	.	TGTGCCAGCGTAGCGACTGGGAGAAGCTCCTACGAGCAGTACTTC	CASVATGRSSYEQYF
TRBV10-3	TRBD2	TRBJ2-3	.	TGTGCCATCAGAGGGGTAGCGGGAGATACGCAGTATTTT	CAIRGVAGDTQYF
TRBV4-1	.	TRBJ2-1	.	TGCGCCAGCAGCCAAGATTGGGGCAGTGATTACAATGAGCAGTTCTTC	CASSQDWGSDYNEQFF
TRBV29-1	TRBD1	TRBJ2-5	many	TGCAGCGTCGACAGGGGACAACAAGAGACCCAGTACTTC	CSVDRGQQETQYF
TRBV20-1	TRBD1	TRBJ1-1	.	TGCAGTGCTAGTGAACAGGGGGTACGAGCTTTCTTT	CSASEQGVRAFF
TRBV25-1	.	TRBJ2-1	.	TGTGCCAGCAGTGAAGTCCCGGGAGAGATCAATGAGCAGTTCTTC	CASSEVPGEINEQFF
TRBV20-1	.	TRBJ2-5	few	TGCAGTGCTAGACACGGGGCGGATATCAATGCGGAGACCCAGTACTTC	CSARHGADINAETQYF
TRBV5-5	.	TRBJ2-7	few	TGTGCCAGCAGCTGGGGCCCGACGGGCCCCTACGAGCAGTACTTC	CASSWGPTGPYEQYF
TRBV6-5	.	TRBJ1-1	few	TGTGCCAGCAGCCGAGGGGGTTCCTCATCGGAAGCTTTCTTT	CASSRGGSSSEAFF
TRBV3-1	.	TRBJ2-3	few	TGTGCCAGCAGCCAGGGGGGGGGCCTGACAGATACGCAGTATTTT	CASSQGGGLTDTQYF
TRBV4-3	.	TRBJ2-6	few	TGCGCCAGCAGCCAAGATCCGGGCTCAGGAGGGATTGCTGGGGCCAACGTCCTGACTTTC	CASSQDPGSGGIAGANVLTF
TRBV12-3/TRBV12-4	.	TRBJ2-1	.	TGTGCCAGCAGATCCCAGCTCTACAATGAGCAGTTCTTC	CASRSQLYNEQFF
TRBV11-2	.	TRBJ2-1	.	TGTGCCACTACGCCCGAAGGGATAGTTTTCTCGGGGGAGCAGTTCTTC	CATTPEGIVFSGEQFF
TRBV5-1	.	TRBJ2-7	many	TGCGCCAGCAGCTTGGACCACGGGGTCTACGAGCAGTACTTC	CASSLDHGVYEQYF
TRBV20-1	TRBD1	TRBJ2-7	few	TGCAGTGCTAGAGATCATCTGGGACAGGGGTCCTACGAGCAGTACTTC	CSARDHLGQGSYEQYF
TRBV11-2	.	TRBJ2-2	few	TGTGCCAGCAGCCTAGACCCCACGAACGGGGAGCTGTTTTTT	CASSLDPTNGELFF
TRBV10-3	.	TRBJ2-6	many	TGTGCCATCGGTACGGGTGACTCTGGGGCCAACGTCCTGACTTTC	CAIGTGDSGANVLTF
TRBV15	TRBD1	TRBJ1-2	many	TGTGCCACCAGATCCGGGACAGGGGGCCTTTACCAGAACTATGGCTACACCTTC	CATRSGTGGLYQNYGYTF
TRBV5-1	.	TRBJ1-5	.	TGCGCCAGCAGCTTGAGAGGGGACGACAATCAGCCCCAGCATTTT	CASSLRGDDNQPQHF
TRBV7-2	TRBD2	TRBJ2-7	.	TGTGCCAGCAGCCAAAATAGCCGTAGCGGGTCCTACGAGCAGTACTTC	CASSQNSRSGSYEQYF
TRBV11-2	TRBD2	TRBJ2-7	few	TGTGCCAGCAGCTTCACCCTAGCGGGAACCAACGAGCAGTACTTC	CASSFTLAGTNEQYF
TRBV4-3	.	TRBJ1-2	many	TGCGCCAGCAGCCAACTGGACTACGGTGGCTACACCTTC	CASSQLDYGGYTF